Each of the 21 T cell receptor beta chains below was sequenced from the same sample in a study of blood T cell repertoires in COVID-19. The data were produced by immunoSEQ multiplex PCR, yet TCRdb's version contains in-frame clones alone and is incomplete. The sample consists of about 150,000 clones, roughly 87% of them appearing once. Sequenced material: PBMCs or T cells enriched from blood (not recorded which). These receptor sequences come from a woman aged 50 to 60 who had recovered from COVID-19.

V gene TRBV16 combines with J gene TRBJ1-1; 10 nucleotides align to TRBD1. The CDR3 is made up of 15 amino acids. V gave up 5 bases and J gave up 5 bases; unmatched junction bases: 8. Germline CDR1 and CDR2: KGHSY and FQNENV. DNA for the CDR3: TGTGCCAGCAGCACCGACAGGGGGCGAGTAACTGAAGCTTTCTTT. This encodes CASSTDRGRVTEAFF. The full variable domain, rest sourced from reference TRBV16 and TRBJ1-1, is GEEVAQTPKHLVRGEGQKAKLYCAPIKGHSYVFWYQQVLKNEFKFLISFQNENVFDETGMPKERFSAKCLPNSPCSLEIQATKLEDSAVYFCASSTDRGRVTEAFFGQGTRLTVV.

This clone was detected once. CDR3 region: CASSLYLYGYTF. The CDR3 DNA is TGTGCCAGCAGTTTATATCTGTATGGCTACACCTTC. The chain has TRBV28 and TRBJ1-2; D uncertain. Trimming removed 1 base at V and 5 bases at J, with 5 bases between. The germline CDR1 and CDR2 sequences are MDHEN and SYDVKM. CDR3 length: 12 residues.

The chain employs TRBV18 and TRBJ1-3, with 7 nucleotides matching TRBD1. Trimming cost V 6 bases and J 1 base; bases outside gene matches: 12. The germline V gene encodes CDR1 KGHSH and CDR2 LQKENI. This CDR3 has 17 residues. This chain's CDR3 is CASSPSADRVSGNTIYF. CDR3 nucleotide sequence: TGTGCCAGCTCCCCTTCGGCCGACAGGGTTTCTGGAAACACCATATATTTT.

V gene TRBV28 combines with J gene TRBJ2-5; possible D gene TRBD2, 6 bases. In germline, CDR1 is MDHEN, CDR2 SYDVKM. The CDR3 is 16 amino acids. V dropped 1 base and J dropped 2 bases, with 14 bases sitting between them. CDR3 residues: CASSLLGDLGQETQYF. The CDR3 DNA is TGTGCCAGCAGTTTATTGGGGGACTTGGGGCAAGAGACCCAGTACTTC. Using reference TRBV28 and TRBJ2-5 for the parts outside the CDR3, the full variable domain is DVKVTQSSRYLVKRTGEKVFLECVQDMDHENMFWYRQDPGLGLRLIYFSYDVKMKEKGDIPEGYSVSREKKERFSLILESASTNQTSMYLCASSLLGDLGQETQYFGPGTRLLVL.

J is TRBJ2-1 and V is TRBV2; 8 nucleotides align to TRBD2. The CDR3 length is 15 residues. Per germline, CDR1 SNHLY and CDR2 FYNNEI. Unmatched junction bases numbered 9, after V lost 7 bases and J lost 4 bases. CDR3 protein: CASMAGGLKYNEQFF. The CDR3 DNA reads TGTGCCAGCATGGCGGGGGGCCTAAAGTACAATGAGCAGTTCTTC.

The chain combines TRBV30 with TRBJ2-3; D remains ambiguous. Germline lookup yields CDR1 GTSNPN and CDR2 SVGIG (reference sequence). V was pared by 3 bases and J by 0 bases, with 7 bases between. The CDR3 covers 13 residues. The CDR3 loop is CAWSLGSTDTQYF. In DNA form, the CDR3 reads TGTGCCTGGAGCCTCGGGAGCACAGATACGCAGTATTTT.

CDR3 residues: CASSPGASSEKLFF. In nucleotides, the CDR3 is TGTGCCAGCAGCCCAGGGGCCTCGAGTGAAAAACTGTTTTTT. This rearrangement joins TRBV7-9 to TRBJ1-4, with TRBD1 as a possible D gene (6 bases). V was shortened by 5 bases and J by 7 bases, with 14 bases between the two germline ends. CDR3 length: 14 amino acids. Germline lookup yields CDR1 SEHNR and CDR2 FQNEAQ (reference sequence).

This clone was seen a handful of times. The chain couples TRBV6-5 to TRBJ1-5, with unresolved D. This CDR3 comprises 13 residues. CDR1 and CDR2 (germline): MNHEY, SVGAGI. The V end lost 2 bases, the J end lost 2 bases, and 4 bases lay between the germline ends. For the CDR3, the DNA is TGTGCCAGCAGTTACGGAGGCAATCAGCCCCAGCATTTT. Its translation: CASSYGGNQPQHF.

The chain recombines TRBV7-9 with TRBJ2-7, with D maybe TRBD1 (6 bases). The CDR3 has 14 amino acids. In germline, CDR1 is SEHNR, CDR2 FQNEAQ (reference sequence). V lost 3 bases and J 3 bases, leaving 12 bases between the germline ends. The CDR3 region has the DNA TGTGCCAGCAGCTTCTCCGGGACAAACTACGAGCAGTACTTC. Protein product: CASSFSGTNYEQYF.

The CDR3 nucleotides read TGCGCCAGCAGCGCAGAAAACATTCAGTACTTC. This gives the protein CASSAENIQYF. This sequence joins TRBV5-1 and TRBJ2-4; no clear D. CDR3 length equals 11 residues. Germline CDR1 is SGHRS and CDR2 is YFSETQ. V was pared by 4 bases and J by 5 bases, with 4 bases between.

This chain links TRBV3-1 (or the pseudogene TRBV3-2) with TRBJ1-3, with D possibly matching TRBD1 (6 bases). Germline loops: CDR1 LGHDT, CDR2 YNNKEL (reference sequence). The CDR3 runs to 16 residues. V was shortened by 0 bases and J by 2 bases, with 11 bases between the two germline ends. The CDR3: CASSQEAGAAGNTIYF. As DNA, the CDR3 is TGTGCCAGCAGCCAAGAGGCGGGGGCGGCTGGAAACACCATATATTTT.

The chain has TRBV7-2 and TRBJ2-7; D gene unclear. V was clipped by 5 bases and J by 4 bases, with 6 bases between them. The CDR3 runs to 11 residues. CDR1 is SGHTA, CDR2 FQGNSA, per germline. The CDR3 sequence is CASSAAYEQYF. CDR3 in DNA: TGTGCCAGCAGCGCGGCTTACGAGCAGTACTTC. Full variable domain (outside the CDR3, taken from reference TRBV7-2 and TRBJ2-7): GAGVSQSPSNKVTEKGKDVELRCDPISGHTALYWYRQSLGQGLEFLIYFQGNSAPDKSGLPSDRFSAERTGGSVSTLTIQRTQQEDSAVYLCASSAAYEQYFGPGTRLTVT.

V usage is TRBV10-3 and J usage is TRBJ2-1; TRBD2 agrees at 7 bases. This CDR3 has 16 amino acids. Germline values: CDR1 ENHRY, CDR2 SYGVKD. The V segment lost 6 bases and the J segment 4 bases; nucleotides outside the gene matches: 12. CDR3 nucleotide sequence: TGTGCCATCAGCGCCCGGCTAGCGGAGCAGTACAATGAGCAGTTCTTC. Residues: CAISARLAEQYNEQFF.

This chain joins TRBV6-5 and TRBJ2-5; D is perhaps TRBD2 (5 bases). CDR1 and CDR2 from the germline V gene are MNHEY and SVGAGI. With 7 bases removed from V and 1 base from J, the gap between germline ends came to 10 bases. The CDR3 length is 13 residues. CDR3 nucleotides: TGTGCCAGCACCAGGACTCGCCAAGAGACCCAGTACTTC. Protein sequence: CASTRTRQETQYF.

J is TRBJ2-1 and V is TRBV24-1; 15 bases match TRBD2. With V trimmed by 4 bases and J by 13 bases, 4 bases remained unmatched. The germline V gene has CDR1 KGHDR and CDR2 SFDVKD. This CDR3 has 14 amino acids. CDR3 amino acids: CATSEWTSGRAQFF. The CDR3 coding sequence is TGTGCCACCAGTGAATGGACTAGCGGGAGGGCCCAGTTCTTC.

The V call is TRBV30, the J call TRBJ2-3; D possibly corresponds to TRBD2 (5 bases). The V gene lost 7 bases and the J gene lost 2 bases, with 16 bases spanning the gap. Looked up from germline, CDR1 is GTSNPN and CDR2 is SVGIG (reference sequence). The CDR3 covers 14 residues. The chain's CDR3 is CAYQRWGATDTQYF. CDR3 DNA: TGTGCCTACCAAAGGTGGGGAGCCACAGATACGCAGTATTTT.

This chain links TRBV15 with TRBJ1-1, with D maybe TRBD1 (5 bases). Trimming removed 3 bases at V and 6 bases at J, with 14 bases between. The germline gives CDR1 LNHNV, CDR2 YYDKDF (reference sequence). This CDR3 has 14 residues. This CDR3 reads CATSRTQGKAEAFF. CDR3 nucleotide sequence: TGTGCCACCAGCAGGACTCAGGGAAAAGCTGAAGCTTTCTTT.

CDR3 region: CATSGQPGLAGAEQFF. CDR3 coding DNA: TGTGCCACCAGTGGTCAACCGGGACTAGCGGGGGCTGAGCAGTTCTTC. The chain couples TRBV24-1 to TRBJ2-1; 14 nucleotides match TRBD2. J gave up 9 bases and V 5 bases, and 8 bases lay outside the gene matches. Germline lookup yields CDR1 KGHDR and CDR2 SFDVKD. This CDR3 spans 16 amino acids.

This clone was seen a single time. Its ends do not fully match the called genes, so a read error is possible. The rearrangement joins TRBV25-1 to TRBJ2-7, with 9 bases matching TRBD1. The CDR3 totals 17 residues. Germline values: CDR1 MGHDK, CDR2 SYGVNS. CDR3 in DNA: TGTGCCAGCAGCGACCAACGCCTCCGGGACAGGGATCATGAGCAGTACTTT. This gives the protein CASSDQRLRDRDHEQYF.

The DNA of the CDR3 is TGTGCCAGTAGTCTGCGACAGAATTCACCCCTCCACTTT. Amino acids: CASSLRQNSPLHF. The chain has TRBV19 and TRBJ1-6; D possibly corresponds to TRBD1 (5 bases). Trimming cost V 5 bases and J 7 bases, with 9 bases left between them. Germline assignment: CDR1 LNHDA and CDR2 SQIVND (reference sequence). The CDR3 is 13 amino acids.

The V gene is TRBV29-1, the J gene TRBJ2-2, with 9 nucleotides matching TRBD1. Germline V CDR1 and CDR2: SQVTM, ANQGSEA. The ends lost 6 bases at V and 7 bases at J; junction bases unmatched: 12. The CDR3 covers 15 residues. CDR3 residues: CSVAPGQGPGGELFF. The CDR3 nucleotides read TGCAGCGTGGCGCCTGGACAGGGGCCAGGCGGGGAGCTGTTTTTT.